This T cell receptor beta chain is drawn from a study of T cell repertoires in cytomegalovirus infection. Study overall: Public signatures in TCR beta pointed to CMV infection and matching HLA type.

Study-wide results and limits: Individuals carrying CMV plus the relevant HLA were identified by cumulative frequency of public TCR beta families.

Germline V lookup: CDR1 SGHVS, CDR2 FNYEAQ. The CDR3 loop spans 15 amino acids. After removal of 5 bases from V and 1 base from J, the junction contained 6 bases not matched to a gene. In regard to this clonotype: Its antigen is undetermined. Since a much larger clone is just one base distant, this may be a read error.

TCRdb re-called the reads with MiXCR, one entry per CDR3 protein. The sample has more than 650,000 distinct CDR3 sequences; 35% are singletons. The sequenced sample consisted of PBMCs. The V call is TRBV7-6, the J call TRBJ1-1; TRBD1 matches 8 bases. The sequence was collected from a human donor in good health (CMV status not recorded). Some clones in this sample may be carry-over from other donors' samples. In DNA form, the CDR3 reads TGTGCCAGCAGCGCAAGGGACAGGTGGAACACTGAAGCTTTCTTT. Translating it yields CASSARDRWNTEAFF.